These 7 T cell receptor beta chains were all obtained from the same sample, sequenced in a study of cytomegalovirus exposure and HLA in healthy donors. PCR involved 60 Vbeta and 13 Jbeta primers. Clones were read by immunoSEQ multiplex PCR, and TCRdb kept only the in-frame ones, dropping some. The specimen's table records approximately 100,000 clones. The sample comprised PBMCs. All receptors come from a man aged 50 to 60 in good health and CMV-seronegative.

The V gene is TRBV19, the J gene TRBJ2-3, with TRBD2 as a possible D gene (5 bases). Per germline, CDR1 LNHDA and CDR2 SQIVND (reference sequence). The CDR3 totals 15 residues. V was cut by 1 base and J by 1 base, with 9 bases left in between. CDR3 bases: TGTGCCAGTAGTATAGCAGGTAGCGGCACAGATACGCAGTATTTT. It yields the protein CASSIAGSGTDTQYF.

The chain joins TRBV6-6 to TRBJ2-7; the D gene is possibly TRBD1 (6 bases). Germline V CDR1 and CDR2: MNHNY, SVGAGI (reference sequence). With 7 bases removed from V and 0 bases from J, the gap between germline ends came to 10 bases. The CDR3 loop spans 13 amino acids. Here the CDR3 reads CASKTGTSYEQYF. The CDR3 nucleotides are TGTGCCAGCAAGACAGGTACCTCCTACGAGCAGTACTTC.

In DNA form, the CDR3 reads TGTGCCAGCAGTCCCGGGGTAACCACTGAAGCTTTCTTT. Translating it yields CASSPGVTTEAFF. The rearrangement links TRBV6-6 to TRBJ1-1, with D unresolved. This CDR3 has 13 residues. Germline V gene sequence: CDR1 MNHNY, CDR2 SVGAGI (reference sequence). Trimming took off 5 bases at V and 4 bases at J, with 11 bases between the two ends.

The V gene is TRBV19, the J gene TRBJ1-4; D is undetermined. The CDR3 loop spans 14 amino acids. CDR1 and CDR2 (germline): LNHDA, SQIVND (reference sequence). The germline V and J ends were trimmed by 9 bases and 3 bases, with 14 bases remaining between them. The DNA for the CDR3 is TGTGCCAGCGGGGAGGGATCGGCTAATGAAAAACTGTTTTTT. This sequence encodes CASGEGSANEKLFF.

The genes are TRBV7-9 and TRBJ2-7, with D possibly being TRBD1 (5 bases). The CDR3 loop spans 15 amino acids. V shed 1 base and J shed 4 bases, with 14 bases lying between them. The germline V gene has CDR1 SEHNR and CDR2 FQNEAQ (reference sequence). The CDR3 bases are TGTGCCAGCAGCTTAGTAGGGGCAGGAGAGTACGAGCAGTACTTC. Translation gives CASSLVGAGEYEQYF.

Details on this clone: The sample contains more than one DNA sequence encoding this CDR3. The chain links TRBV6-5 to TRBJ1-2; D remains unclear. Germline loops: CDR1 MNHEY, CDR2 SVGAGI. With 4 bases removed from V and 7 bases from J, the gap between germline ends came to 10 bases. CDR3 size: 12 residues. CDR3 residues: CASSSSGVGYTF. Written as DNA, the CDR3 is TGTGCCAGCAGTTCGTCCGGGGTTGGCTACACCTTC.

This sequence joins TRBV4-1 and TRBJ2-3, with TRBD2 as a possible D gene (6 bases). Trimming took off 0 bases at V and 6 bases at J, with 13 bases between the two ends. Germline V gene lookup returns CDR1 MGHRA and CDR2 YSYEKL. The CDR3 is 15 residues long. The chain's CDR3 is CASSQDGGLWDTQYF. Here the CDR3 DNA reads TGCGCCAGCAGCCAAGATGGGGGGTTGTGGGATACGCAGTATTTT.